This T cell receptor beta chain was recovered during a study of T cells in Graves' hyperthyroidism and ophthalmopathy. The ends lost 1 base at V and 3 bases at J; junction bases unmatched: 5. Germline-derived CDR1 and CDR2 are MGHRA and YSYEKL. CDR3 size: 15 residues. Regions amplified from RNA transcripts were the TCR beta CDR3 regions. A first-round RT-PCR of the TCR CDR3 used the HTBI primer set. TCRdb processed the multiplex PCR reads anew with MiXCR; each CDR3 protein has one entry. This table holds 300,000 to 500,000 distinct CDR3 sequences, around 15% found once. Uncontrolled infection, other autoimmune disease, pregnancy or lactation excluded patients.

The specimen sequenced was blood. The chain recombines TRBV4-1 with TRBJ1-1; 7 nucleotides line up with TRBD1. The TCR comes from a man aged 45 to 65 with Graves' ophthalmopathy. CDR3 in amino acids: CASSQGRDRYTEAFF. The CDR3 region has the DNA TGCGCCAGCAGCCAAGGCCGGGACAGATACACTGAAGCTTTCTTT.